The T cell receptor beta chain described here comes from a study of blood T cells in healthy people across ages. Study-wide results and limits: Observed TCR beta diversity showed a strong correlation with the percentage of naive T cells as measured by flow cytometry.

Trimming stripped 0 bases from V and 8 bases from J, with 14 bases between. This CDR3 is built from 14 residues. Germline V gene lookup returns CDR1 SGDLS and CDR2 YYNGEE. Every donor contributed about 10 milliliters of peripheral blood by blood draw. Each sample had at least 7 million PBMCs isolated. To note about this clonotype: The antigen remains undetermined.

Primed by a sample-barcoded 5' primer and a J-beta primer mix, a second PCR proceeded for roughly 7 to 12 cycles. One entry per CDR3 protein, called by TCRdb with MiXCR from the 5' RACE reads. Altogether approximately 880,000 distinct CDR3 sequences are present, roughly 52% being singletons, with the ten largest covering 13%. The clonotype originates from a man aged 25-45 years in good health. This sequence joins TRBV9 and TRBJ1-2; D gene ambiguous. The specimen sequenced was blood. The CDR3 DNA is TGTGCCAGCAGCGTAGATGGGATCCGGGAGGGCTACACCTTC. It translates to CASSVDGIREGYTF. The full variable domain, its missing parts supplied by reference TRBV9 and TRBJ1-2, is DSGVTQTPKHLITATGQRVTLRCSPRSGDLSVYWYQQSLDQGLQFLIQYYNGEERAKGNILERFSAQQFPDLHSELNLSSLELGDSALYFCASSVDGIREGYTFGSGTRLTVV.